Given below is one TCR beta chain in context. This entry is derived from a study of control samples from healthy donors and cancer patients. The table came from immunoSEQ multiplex PCR; TCRdb's copy has only in-frame clones and leaves some out. The repertoire holds approximately 160,000 clones, with 90% to 95% as singletons. The germline gives CDR1 SGHTA, CDR2 FQGNSA. The CDR3 loop spans 14 amino acids. Trimming took 5 bases from V and 6 from J, leaving 14 bases between them. The sample consisted of blood. This chain uses TRBV7-2 with TRBJ2-1, with a weak D call TRBD2 (6 bases). The clonotype was recovered from a woman between 18 and 29 years old in good health. The CDR3 sequence is CASSPSAGINEQFF. The CDR3 region has the DNA TGTGCCAGCAGCCCCTCAGCGGGTATCAATGAGCAGTTCTTC.